This T cell receptor (beta chain) was documented in a study of blood T cells in healthy people across ages. Points from the study as a whole: Since the PBMCs were unsorted, naive and antigen-experienced cells could not be conclusively compared. A roughly linear fall in TCR beta diversity per million T cells was seen with increasing age.

PCR was performed a second time for about 7 to 12 cycles using a sample-barcoded 5' primer and a J-beta primer mix. The authors tagged each cDNA molecule using a template-switch adaptor with 12 random nucleotides. TCRdb passed the 5' RACE reads through MiXCR, listing each CDR3 protein once. The sample records over 600,000 distinct CDR3 sequences, around 38% being singletons. Germline V gene data show CDR1 as SGHTA and CDR2 as FQGNSA. CDR3 length: 16 amino acids. With 3 bases clipped from V and 5 bases from J, the junction kept 8 bases outside the gene matches. A word on this clonotype: Its antigen is unknown.

The chain recombines TRBV7-2 with TRBJ2-2; 8 nucleotides match TRBD1. Source material: blood. This receptor was identified in a man of 80 years or more in good health. The chain's CDR3 is CASSFPRTGKTGELFF. The CDR3 region has the DNA TGTGCCAGCAGCTTCCCCAGGACAGGGAAGACCGGGGAGCTGTTTTTT.